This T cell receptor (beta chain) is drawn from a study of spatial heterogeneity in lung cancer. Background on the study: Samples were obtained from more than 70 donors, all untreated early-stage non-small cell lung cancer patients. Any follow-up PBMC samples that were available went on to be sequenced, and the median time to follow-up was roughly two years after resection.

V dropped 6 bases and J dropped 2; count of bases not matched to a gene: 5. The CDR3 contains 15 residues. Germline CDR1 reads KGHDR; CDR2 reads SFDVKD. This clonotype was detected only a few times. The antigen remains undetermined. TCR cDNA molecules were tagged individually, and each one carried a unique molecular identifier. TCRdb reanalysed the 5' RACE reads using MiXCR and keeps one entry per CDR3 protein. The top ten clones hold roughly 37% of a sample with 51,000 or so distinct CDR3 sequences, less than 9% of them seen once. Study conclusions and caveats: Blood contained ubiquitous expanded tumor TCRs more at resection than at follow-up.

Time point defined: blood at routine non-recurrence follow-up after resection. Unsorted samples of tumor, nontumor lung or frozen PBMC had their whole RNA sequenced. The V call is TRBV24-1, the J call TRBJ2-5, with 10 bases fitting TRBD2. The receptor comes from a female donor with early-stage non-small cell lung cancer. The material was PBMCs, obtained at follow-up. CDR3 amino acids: CATSKLAGPQETQYF. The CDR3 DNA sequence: TGTGCCACCAGTAAACTAGCGGGGCCTCAAGAGACCCAGTACTTC.